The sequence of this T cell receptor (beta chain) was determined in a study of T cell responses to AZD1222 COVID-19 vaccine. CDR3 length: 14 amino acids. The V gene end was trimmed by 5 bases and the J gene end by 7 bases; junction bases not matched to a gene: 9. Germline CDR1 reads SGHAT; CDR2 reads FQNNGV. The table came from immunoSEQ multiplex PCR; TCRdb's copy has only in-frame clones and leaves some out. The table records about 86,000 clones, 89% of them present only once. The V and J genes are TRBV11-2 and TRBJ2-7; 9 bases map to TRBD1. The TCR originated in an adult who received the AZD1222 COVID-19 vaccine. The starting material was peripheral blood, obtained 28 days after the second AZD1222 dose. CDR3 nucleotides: TGTGCCAGCAGCACCCACAGGGGGCGCTGGGAGCAGTACTTC. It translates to CASSTHRGRWEQYF. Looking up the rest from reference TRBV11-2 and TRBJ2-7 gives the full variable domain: EAGVAQSPRYKIIEKRQSVAFWCNPISGHATLYWYQQILGQGPKLLIQFQNNGVVDDSQLPKDRFSAERLKGVDSTLKIQPAKLEDSAVYLCASSTHRGRWEQYFGPGTRLTVT.